One and the same sample provided the 13 T cell receptor beta chains below, sequenced in a study of T cell clonality in common variable immunodeficiency. General observations from the study: Reportedly, TCR beta sequences from common variable immunodeficiency showed fewer deletions and N-nucleotide insertions.

Some clones are missing from TCRdb's copy, which holds only in-frame ones; the method was immunoSEQ multiplex PCR. In total the sample includes 15,000 to 20,000 clones, none of them seen once. Antigen specificity for these receptors is unknown. Sequencing was done on a sample of peripheral blood mononuclear cells. All receptors come from a human donor with common variable immunodeficiency.

This clone came up many times. The missing CDR3 end, 3 residues past where the read stops, is filled in from the germline J gene. The chain joins TRBV20-1 to TRBJ2-3, with TRBD2 identical over 8 bases. Per the germline V gene, CDR1 is DFQATT and CDR2 is SNEGSKA (reference sequence). This CDR3 spans 14 amino acids. J was trimmed by 4 bases and V by 4 bases; bases with no gene match: 7. Incomplete CDR3 DNA: TGCAGTGCTATGAGGGGTAGCGGGGCAGATACG. This gives the protein CSAMRGSGADT. In full, the CDR3 is CSAMRGSGADTQYF.

This clone was found a few times. Only one base separates this from a far larger clonotype, so it likely reflects a read error. From the germline J gene comes the end of the CDR3, since the read stops 3 residues before it. This chain uses TRBV19 with TRBJ2-3, with 9 bases matching TRBD2. The CDR3 sequence is 17 residues long. The germline V gene encodes CDR1 LNHDA and CDR2 SQIVND (reference sequence). With V trimmed by 5 bases and J by 4 bases, 13 bases remained unmatched. The CDR3 DNA, read in part, is TGTGCCAGTAGTTCCCGGATAGGAGCGGGAGGCTCAGATACG. Its translation: CASSSRIGAGGSDT. The whole CDR3 is CASSSRIGAGGSDTQYF.

This clone was detected ten times or more. The read falls 3 residues short of the CDR3 end, and the missing part is taken from the germline J gene. The chain joins TRBV6-2 or TRBV6-3 to TRBJ1-3, with a possible D match to TRBD1 (5 bases). The CDR3 totals 14 residues. CDR1 and CDR2 (germline): MNHEY, SVGEGT. V lost 7 bases to trimming and J lost 1 base, with 11 bases between them. The CDR3 loop is CASTQGNSGNTIYF. The part of the CDR3 DNA that was read is TGTGCCAGCACTCAGGGAAATTCTGGAAACACC.

The table lists this clone with many counts. The read falls 3 residues short of the CDR3 end, and the missing part is taken from the germline J gene. The chain employs TRBV2 and TRBJ2-2; unclear D gene. V dropped 7 bases and J dropped 5 bases, with 14 bases sitting between them. The CDR3 covers 14 residues. The germline CDR1 and CDR2 sequences are SNHLY and FYNNEI. CDR3 bases read: TGTGCCAGCACCCCCTTGGTAGTGACCGGGGAG. Protein sequence: CASTPLVVTGE. The CDR3 as a whole reads CASTPLVVTGELFF.

This clone was counted only a few times. Coverage ceases 3 residues before the CDR3 finishes, and the germline J gene fills in the end. The genes are TRBV10-2 and TRBJ1-2, with a tentative D call TRBD1 (5 bases). There are 12 residues in the CDR3. Trimming took off 10 bases at V and 5 bases at J, with 14 bases between the two ends. The germline V gene has CDR1 WSHSY and CDR2 SAAADI. The CDR3 loop reads CATTAGPYGYTF. The sequenced CDR3 bases are TGCGCCACAACGGCAGGGCCTTATGGC.

This clone has at least ten counts. The DNA ends 3 residues before the CDR3 does, and the rest of the CDR3 is filled in from the germline J gene. This chain connects TRBV6-2 or TRBV6-3 to TRBJ1-1, with 7 bases aligning to TRBD1. The V gene's germline CDR1 is MNHEY and CDR2 SVGEGT. V lost 5 bases to trimming and J lost 2 bases; unmatched junction nucleotides: 2. This CDR3 has 13 residues. The CDR3 reads CASSGQANTEAFF. The sequenced CDR3 bases are TGTGCCAGCAGTGGACAGGCCAACACTGAA.

This clone was observed at least ten times. The sequence runs out 3 residues before the end of the CDR3; the remainder is reconstructed from the germline J gene. This chain connects TRBV18 to TRBJ2-3; 14 positions agree with TRBD2. The V and J ends lost 2 bases and 4 bases, in that order; junction bases with no gene match: 5. This CDR3 region has 17 residues. Germline CDR1 KGHSH, CDR2 LQKENI. The covered CDR3 bases are TGTGCCAGCTCACCAATCATGACTAGCGGGAGGGCAGATACG. Encoded protein: CASSPIMTSGRADT. The whole CDR3 region reads CASSPIMTSGRADTQYF.

As concerns this clone: The read ends 3 residues early relative to the CDR3; the germline J gene fills the gap. The chain combines TRBV11-2 with TRBJ2-7; TRBD1 agrees at 9 bases. V lost 5 bases to trimming and J lost 4 bases; unmatched junction nucleotides: 6. CDR3 length equals 14 residues. CDR1 and CDR2 from the germline V gene are SGHAT and FQNNGV. The CDR3 DNA, read in part, is TGTGCCAGCAGCGGGACAGGGCGCACTTACGAG. It yields the protein CASSGTGRTYE. The whole CDR3 sequence reads CASSGTGRTYEQYF.

Points on this clone: The read terminates 3 residues before the CDR3 end, so the remaining end is supplied by the germline J gene. V usage is TRBV13 and J usage is TRBJ2-5, with 8 positions matching TRBD1. This CDR3 comprises 15 residues. Germline-derived CDR1 and CDR2 are PRHDT and FYEKMQ (reference sequence). Trimming at V came to 1 base and at J to 5 bases, leaving 6 bases not matched to a gene. CDR3 bases read: TGTGCCAGCAGCTTAGCCGAAACAGGGGGGGAGACC. Its protein is CASSLAETGGET. The complete CDR3 reads CASSLAETGGETQYF.

This clone was observed at least ten times. The sequenced fragment ends 3 residues before the CDR3 boundary, so the rest is inferred from the germline J gene. The chain links TRBV5-1 to TRBJ2-3, with 11 bases aligning to TRBD2. The germline V gene has CDR1 SGHRS and CDR2 YFSETQ. This CDR3 has 16 amino acids. V was clipped by 3 bases and J by 6 bases; unmatched bases: 9. The covered CDR3 bases are TGCGCCAGCAGCTCCGGGACTAGCGGTTCATGGGATACG. Translation: CASSSGTSGSWDT. The whole CDR3 sequence is CASSSGTSGSWDTQYF.

This clone showed up just a few times. The CDR3 is CASSLEARGALHF. CDR3 DNA (partial): TGTGCCAGCAGCTTAGAGGCGAGAGGGGCC. The rearrangement links TRBV7-9 to TRBJ1-6; TRBD1 is a possible D gene (5 bases). The read terminates 3 residues ahead of where the CDR3 ends, so the germline J gene completes it. Looked up from germline, CDR1 is SEHNR and CDR2 is FQNEAQ (reference sequence). CDR3 length: 13 amino acids.

At least ten counts were recorded for this clone. From the germline J gene comes the end of the CDR3, since the read stops 3 residues before it. The V call is TRBV18, the J call TRBJ1-1, with TRBD1 as a possible D gene (5 bases). Germline values: CDR1 KGHSH, CDR2 LQKENI. This CDR3 has 13 amino acids. Trimming cost V 4 bases and J 2 bases, with 8 bases left between them. Partial CDR3 DNA: TGTGCCAGCTCACAGGGGCAAAACACTGAA. This gives the protein CASSQGQNTE. The entire CDR3 protein is CASSQGQNTEAFF. The variable domain in full, with the rest retrieved from reference TRBV18 and TRBJ1-1, is NAGVMQNPRHLVRRRGQEARLRCSPMKGHSHVYWYRQLPEEGLKFMVYLQKENIIDESGMPKERFSAEFPKEGPSILRIQQVVRGDSAAYFCASSQGQNTEAFFGQGTRLTVV.

This clone was found many times. The read ends 3 residues early relative to the CDR3; the germline J gene fills the gap. The gene calls are TRBV27 and TRBJ2-3; TRBD2 matches at 10 bases. CDR1 is MNHEY, CDR2 SMNVEV, per germline (reference sequence). After removal of 5 bases from V and 0 bases from J, the junction contained 2 bases not matched to a gene. This CDR3 region has 15 residues. CDR3 loop: CASSTTSGSTDTQYF. CDR3 DNA (partial): TGTGCCAGCAGTACGACTAGCGGGAGCACAGATACG.